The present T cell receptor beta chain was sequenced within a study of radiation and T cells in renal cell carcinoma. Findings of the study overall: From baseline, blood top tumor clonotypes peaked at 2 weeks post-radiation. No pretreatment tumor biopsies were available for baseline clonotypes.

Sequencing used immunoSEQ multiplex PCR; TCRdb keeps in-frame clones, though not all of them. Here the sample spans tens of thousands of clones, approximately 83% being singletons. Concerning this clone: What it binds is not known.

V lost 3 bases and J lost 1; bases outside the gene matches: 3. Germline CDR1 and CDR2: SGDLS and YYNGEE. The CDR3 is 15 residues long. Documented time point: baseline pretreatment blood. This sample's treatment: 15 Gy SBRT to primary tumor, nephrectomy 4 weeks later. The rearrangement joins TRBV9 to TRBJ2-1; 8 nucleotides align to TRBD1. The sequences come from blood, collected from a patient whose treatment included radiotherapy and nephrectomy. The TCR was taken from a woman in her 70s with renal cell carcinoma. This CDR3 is CASSGTGMSYNEQFF. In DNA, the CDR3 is TGTGCCAGCAGCGGGACAGGGATGTCCTACAATGAGCAGTTCTTC.